The rows below give T cell receptor beta chains drawn from one sample of a study of shared clonotypes between healthy human individuals. Sequencing used immunoSEQ multiplex PCR; TCRdb keeps in-frame clones, though not all of them. The table has a few million clones, 90% to 95% seen once. Sequencing was done on a sample of naive CD4+ T cells from PBMCs. All receptors come from a man between 18 and 29 years old in good health. Some clones in this sample may be carry-over from other donors' samples. CDR3s include the opening cysteine and the closing phenylalanine or tryptophan. The D gene is left open where the match is weak. A row's size may be missing; if present it is once, few, many or a size class.

CDR3 protein	CDR3 DNA	J gene	clone size	CDR3 length	V gene	D gene
CASTTSGVTNTEAFF	TGTGCCAGCACCACGAGTGGGGTCACGAACACTGAAGCTTTCTTT	TRBJ1-1	.	15	TRBV28	.
CASSLGGTTGFSGRSKAGANVLTF	TGCGCCAGCAGCCTGGGGGGGACGACAGGATTTAGCGGGCGCTCCAAGGCTGGGGCCAACGTCCTGACTTTC	TRBJ2-6	once	24	TRBV5-1	.
CASESQLRADTQYF	TGTGCCAGCGAAAGTCAACTCCGAGCCGATACGCAGTATTTT	TRBJ2-3	once	14	TRBV2	.
CASSLARTGFDEQYF	TGTGCCAGCAGCTTAGCGAGGACAGGGTTTGACGAGCAGTACTTC	TRBJ2-7	.	15	TRBV7-8	TRBD1
CASSRWDRVNYGYTF	TGCGCCAGCAGTCGCTGGGACAGAGTTAACTATGGCTACACCTTC	TRBJ1-2	.	15	TRBV5-1	TRBD1
CASRDAGTGFQQFF	TGTGCCAGTAGAGATGCCGGGACGGGATTTCAGCAGTTCTTC	TRBJ2-1	.	14	TRBV19	.
CASSQGTTYQETQYF	TGTGCCAGCAGTCAAGGGACTACGTACCAAGAGACCCAGTACTTC	TRBJ2-5	.	15	TRBV28	TRBD2
CASSKPPSRGAQYF	TGTGCCAGCAGCAAACCCCCCTCTCGAGGGGCCCAGTACTTC	TRBJ2-5	.	14	TRBV21-1	.
CASSSSSSAYEQYF	TGTGCCAGCAGTTCGTCTAGCAGCGCCTACGAGCAGTACTTC	TRBJ2-7	.	14	TRBV28	.
CASSDQVARYSGANVLTF	TGTGCCAGCAGTGACCAGGTGGCCCGCTACTCTGGGGCCAACGTCCTGACTTTC	TRBJ2-6	.	18	TRBV6-1	.
CASRKNRANTGELFF	TGTGCCAGCAGAAAGAACAGGGCGAACACCGGGGAGCTGTTTTTT	TRBJ2-2	.	15	TRBV11-1	.
CASSLDRYSYEQYF	TGTGCCAGCAGCTTAGACAGATACTCCTACGAGCAGTACTTC	TRBJ2-7	.	14	TRBV7-9	.
CASSLGPSGRDNEQFF	TGCGCCAGCAGCTTGGGTCCTAGCGGGAGGGACAATGAGCAGTTCTTC	TRBJ2-1	.	16	TRBV5-1	TRBD2
CASSERTGNEKLFF	TGTGCCAGCAGTGAGCGCACAGGGAATGAAAAACTGTTTTTT	TRBJ1-4	.	14	TRBV2	.
CASSPPRAGGTEQYF	TGCGCCAGCAGCCCTCCACGTGCGGGGGGCACGGAGCAGTACTTC	TRBJ2-7	.	15	TRBV5-1	TRBD2
CASSSAGQGEETQYF	TGTGCCAGCAGTTCGGCGGGACAGGGCGAAGAGACCCAGTACTTC	TRBJ2-5	.	15	TRBV6-5	TRBD1
CASSLGGAGNEQYF	TGCGCCAGCAGCTTGGGGGGCGCAGGGAACGAGCAGTACTTC	TRBJ2-7	once	14	TRBV5-1	.
CASRDLSSGRETQYF	TGCGCCAGCAGGGATTTATCGTCCGGTCGGGAGACCCAGTACTTC	TRBJ2-5	.	15	TRBV5-1	.
CASSPSRDTTSSYNEQFF	TGTGCCAGCAGCCCATCCCGGGACACCACGAGCTCCTACAATGAGCAGTTCTTC	TRBJ2-1	.	18	TRBV7-8	.
CASRWDRGLRGNTIYF	TGTGCCAGCAGGTGGGACAGGGGTTTAAGAGGAAACACCATATATTTT	TRBJ1-3	.	16	TRBV28	TRBD1
CASSISGLGDIQYF	TGTGCCAGTAGTATCTCGGGACTAGGGGACATTCAGTACTTC	TRBJ2-4	once	14	TRBV19	TRBD2
CASSFSQSTDTQYF	TGCGCCAGCAGCTTTTCCCAGAGCACAGATACGCAGTATTTT	TRBJ2-3	once	14	TRBV5-1	.
CASSAVGQGSDTQYF	TGTGCCAGCAGTGCGGTCGGACAGGGGTCAGATACGCAGTATTTT	TRBJ2-3	.	15	TRBV25-1	TRBD1
CASSQITSGTNYEQYF	TGTGCCAGCAGCCAAATCACTAGCGGCACAAACTACGAGCAGTACTTC	TRBJ2-7	.	16	TRBV14	TRBD2
CASSRLTGTGNTIYF	TGTGCCAGCAGCCGATTGACAGGGACGGGAAACACCATATATTTT	TRBJ1-3	.	15	TRBV4-2	TRBD1
CASSLDRAGNTIYF	TGTGCCAGCAGCTTAGACAGGGCTGGAAACACCATATATTTT	TRBJ1-3	.	14	TRBV11-2	.
CASSYTVAGELFF	TGTGCCAGCAGCTACACCGTCGCCGGGGAGCTGTTTTTT	TRBJ2-2	few	13	TRBV7-9	.
CAWSVHSVSYEQYF	TGTGCCTGGAGTGTACATAGTGTCTCCTACGAGCAGTACTTC	TRBJ2-7	.	14	TRBV30	.
CASSYTGRETQYF	TGTGCCAGCAGTTACACAGGGAGAGAGACCCAGTACTTC	TRBJ2-5	.	13	TRBV6-5	.
CASSPGGLWNQPQHF	TGTGCCAGCTCACCGGGGGGCCTGTGGAATCAGCCCCAGCATTTT	TRBJ1-5	.	15	TRBV7-2	.
CASRLEGVRRGSGTEQFF	TGTGCAAGTCGCTTAGAGGGGGTTAGACGCGGGAGTGGCACTGAGCAGTTCTTC	TRBJ2-1	.	18	TRBV12-2	.
CASSQREAGGAGYGYTF	TGCGCCAGCAGCCAAAGGGAGGCAGGGGGCGCCGGCTATGGCTACACCTTC	TRBJ1-2	.	17	TRBV4-3	TRBD1
CASSIRTDYEQYF	TGTGCCAGTAGTATAAGGACAGACTACGAGCAGTACTTC	TRBJ2-7	.	13	TRBV19	.